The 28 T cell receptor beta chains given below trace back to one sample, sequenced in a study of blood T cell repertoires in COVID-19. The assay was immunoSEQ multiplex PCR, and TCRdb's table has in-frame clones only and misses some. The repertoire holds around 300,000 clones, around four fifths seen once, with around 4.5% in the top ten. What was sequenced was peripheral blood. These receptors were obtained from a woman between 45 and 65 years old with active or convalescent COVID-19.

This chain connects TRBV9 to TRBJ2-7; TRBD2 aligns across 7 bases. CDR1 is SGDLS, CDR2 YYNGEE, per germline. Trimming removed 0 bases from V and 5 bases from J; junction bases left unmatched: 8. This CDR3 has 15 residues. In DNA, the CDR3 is TGTGCCAGCAGCGTAGATTGGGGCGGGAGCGACGAGCAGTACTTC. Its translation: CASSVDWGGSDEQYF.

The CDR3: CASSLSTYEQYF. CDR3 nucleotide sequence: TGTGCCAGCAGCTTAAGCACCTACGAGCAGTACTTC. This chain uses TRBV7-9 with TRBJ2-7; D gene unclear. V lost 2 bases and J lost 2, with 4 bases in between. Germline-derived CDR1 and CDR2 are SEHNR and FQNEAQ (reference sequence). The CDR3 is 12 amino acids.

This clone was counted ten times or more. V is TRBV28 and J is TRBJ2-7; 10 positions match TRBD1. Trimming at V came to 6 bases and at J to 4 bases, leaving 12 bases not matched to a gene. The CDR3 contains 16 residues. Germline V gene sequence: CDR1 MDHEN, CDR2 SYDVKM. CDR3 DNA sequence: TGTGCCAGCAGCTCCGACAGGGGGCATAGGGGATACGAGCAGTACTTC. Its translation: CASSSDRGHRGYEQYF.

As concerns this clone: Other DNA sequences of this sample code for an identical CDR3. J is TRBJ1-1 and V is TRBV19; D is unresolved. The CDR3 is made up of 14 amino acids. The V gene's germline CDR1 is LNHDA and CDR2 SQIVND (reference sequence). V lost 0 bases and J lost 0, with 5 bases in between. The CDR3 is CASSIDTMNTEAFF. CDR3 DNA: TGTGCCAGTAGTATAGACACAATGAACACTGAAGCTTTCTTT.

The CDR3 coding sequence is TGCGCCAGCAGCCAACCTACGGGGGTGGAGACCCAGTACTTC. Encoded protein: CASSQPTGVETQYF. The chain joins TRBV4-1 to TRBJ2-5; tentatively, D is TRBD2 (6 bases). CDR3 length: 14 amino acids. The V gene lost 2 bases and the J gene lost 5 bases, with 12 bases spanning the gap. Germline loops: CDR1 MGHRA, CDR2 YSYEKL.

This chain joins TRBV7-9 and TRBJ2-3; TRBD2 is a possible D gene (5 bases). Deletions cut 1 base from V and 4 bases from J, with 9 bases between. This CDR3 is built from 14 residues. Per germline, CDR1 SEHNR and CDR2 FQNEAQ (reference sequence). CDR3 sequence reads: CASSLGGSADTQYF. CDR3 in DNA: TGTGCCAGCAGCTTAGGAGGGTCAGCAGATACGCAGTATTTT.

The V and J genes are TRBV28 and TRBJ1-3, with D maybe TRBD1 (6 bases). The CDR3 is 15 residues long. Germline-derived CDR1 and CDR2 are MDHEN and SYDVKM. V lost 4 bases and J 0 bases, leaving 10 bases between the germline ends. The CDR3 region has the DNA TGTGCCAGCAGTTGGGGGCACCTCTCTGGAAACACCATATATTTT. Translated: CASSWGHLSGNTIYF.

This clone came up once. The CDR3: CASSLRETQYF. CDR3 nucleotides: TGTGCCAGCAGCTTGAGGGAGACCCAGTACTTC. The rearrangement links TRBV11-1 to TRBJ2-5; no reliable D call. There are 11 residues in the CDR3. V was shortened by 3 bases and J by 5 bases, with 4 bases between the two germline ends. CDR1 is SGHAT and CDR2 is FQDESV in the germline V gene (reference sequence).

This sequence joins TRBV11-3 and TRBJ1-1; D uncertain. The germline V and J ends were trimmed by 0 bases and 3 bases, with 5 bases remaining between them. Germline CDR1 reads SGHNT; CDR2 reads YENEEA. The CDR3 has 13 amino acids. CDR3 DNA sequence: TGTGCCAGCAGCTTAGATATGTACACTGAAGCTTTCTTT. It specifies CASSLDMYTEAFF.

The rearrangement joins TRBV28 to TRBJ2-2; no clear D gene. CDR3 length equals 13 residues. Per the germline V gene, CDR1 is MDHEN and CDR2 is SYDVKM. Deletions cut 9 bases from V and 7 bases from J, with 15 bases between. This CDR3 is CASAHSPLGELFF. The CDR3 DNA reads TGTGCCAGTGCTCACAGCCCCCTCGGGGAGCTGTTTTTT.

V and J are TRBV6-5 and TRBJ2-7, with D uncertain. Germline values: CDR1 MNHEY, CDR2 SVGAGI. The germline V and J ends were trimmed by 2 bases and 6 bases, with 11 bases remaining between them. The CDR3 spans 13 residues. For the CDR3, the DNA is TGTGCCAGCAGTTACCCGGGTTTCGGCGAGCAGTACTTC. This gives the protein CASSYPGFGEQYF.

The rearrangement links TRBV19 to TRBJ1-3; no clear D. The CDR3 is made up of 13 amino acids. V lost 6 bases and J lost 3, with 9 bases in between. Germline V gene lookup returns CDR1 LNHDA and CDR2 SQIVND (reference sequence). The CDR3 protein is CASRRHDGNTIYF. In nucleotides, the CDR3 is TGTGCCAGTAGGAGGCACGATGGAAACACCATATATTTT.

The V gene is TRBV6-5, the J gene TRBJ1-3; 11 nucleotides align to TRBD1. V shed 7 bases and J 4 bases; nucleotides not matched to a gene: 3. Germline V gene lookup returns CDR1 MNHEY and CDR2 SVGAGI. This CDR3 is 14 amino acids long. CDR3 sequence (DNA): TGTGCCAGCAAAGGGACAGGGGGAGGAAACACCATATATTTT. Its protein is CASKGTGGGNTIYF.

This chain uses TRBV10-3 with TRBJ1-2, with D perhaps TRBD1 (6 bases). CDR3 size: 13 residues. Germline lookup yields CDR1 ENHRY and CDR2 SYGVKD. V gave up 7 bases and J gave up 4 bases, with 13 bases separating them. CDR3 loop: CAITSDRIYGYTF. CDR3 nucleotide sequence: TGTGCCATCACCTCGGACAGAATCTATGGCTACACCTTC.

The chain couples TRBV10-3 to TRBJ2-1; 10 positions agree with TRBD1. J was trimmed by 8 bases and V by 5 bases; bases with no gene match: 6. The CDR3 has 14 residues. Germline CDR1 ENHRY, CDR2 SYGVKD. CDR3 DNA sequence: TGTGCCATCAGTCGGGACAGGGGCGGGTATGAGCAGTTCTTC. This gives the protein CAISRDRGGYEQFF.

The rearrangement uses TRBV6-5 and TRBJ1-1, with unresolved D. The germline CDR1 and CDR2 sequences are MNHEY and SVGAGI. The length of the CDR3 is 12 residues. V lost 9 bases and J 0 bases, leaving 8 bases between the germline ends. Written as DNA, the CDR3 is TGTGCCAGTAGTCTACTGAACACTGAAGCTTTCTTT. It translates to CASSLLNTEAFF.

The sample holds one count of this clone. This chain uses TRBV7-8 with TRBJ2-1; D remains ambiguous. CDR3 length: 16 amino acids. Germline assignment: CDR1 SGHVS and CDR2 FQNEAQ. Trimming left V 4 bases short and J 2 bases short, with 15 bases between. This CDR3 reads CASSSDAIATYNEQFF. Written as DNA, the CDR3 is TGTGCCAGCAGCTCTGATGCTATAGCAACCTACAATGAGCAGTTCTTC. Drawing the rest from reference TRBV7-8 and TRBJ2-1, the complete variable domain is GAGVSQSPRYKVAKRGQDVALRCDPISGHVSLFWYQQALGQGPEFLTYFQNEAQLDKSGLPSDRFFAERPEGSVSTLKIQRTQQEDSAVYLCASSSDAIATYNEQFFGPGTRLTVL.

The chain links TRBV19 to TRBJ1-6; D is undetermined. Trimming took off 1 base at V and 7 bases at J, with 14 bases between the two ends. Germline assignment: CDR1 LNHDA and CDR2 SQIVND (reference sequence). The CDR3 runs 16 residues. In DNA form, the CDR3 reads TGTGCCAGTAGTATAGCCAGTGACATCCCGAATTCACCCCTCCACTTT. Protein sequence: CASSIASDIPNSPLHF.

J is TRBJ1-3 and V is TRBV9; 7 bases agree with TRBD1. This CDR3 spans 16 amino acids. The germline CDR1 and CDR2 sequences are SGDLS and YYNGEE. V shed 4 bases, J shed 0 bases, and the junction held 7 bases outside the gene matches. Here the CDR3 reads CASSTATGRSGNTIYF. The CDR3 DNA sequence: TGTGCCAGCAGCACCGCGACAGGGCGCTCTGGAAACACCATATATTTT. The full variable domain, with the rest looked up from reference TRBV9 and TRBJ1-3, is DSGVTQTPKHLITATGQRVTLRCSPRSGDLSVYWYQQSLDQGLQFLIQYYNGEERAKGNILERFSAQQFPDLHSELNLSSLELGDSALYFCASSTATGRSGNTIYFGEGSWLTVV.

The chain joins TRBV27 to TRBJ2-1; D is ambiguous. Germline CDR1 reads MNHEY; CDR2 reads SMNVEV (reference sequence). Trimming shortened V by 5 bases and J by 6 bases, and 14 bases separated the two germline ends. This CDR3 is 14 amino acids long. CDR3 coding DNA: TGTGCCAGCAGTCATCCAGTTAGGAGCAATGAGCAGTTCTTC. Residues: CASSHPVRSNEQFF.

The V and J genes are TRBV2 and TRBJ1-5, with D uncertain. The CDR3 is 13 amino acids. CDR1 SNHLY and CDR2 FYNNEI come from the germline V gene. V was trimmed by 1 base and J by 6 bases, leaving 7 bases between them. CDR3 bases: TGTGCCAGCAGTGAAGGCGTCGGTCAGCCCCAGCATTTT. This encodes CASSEGVGQPQHF.

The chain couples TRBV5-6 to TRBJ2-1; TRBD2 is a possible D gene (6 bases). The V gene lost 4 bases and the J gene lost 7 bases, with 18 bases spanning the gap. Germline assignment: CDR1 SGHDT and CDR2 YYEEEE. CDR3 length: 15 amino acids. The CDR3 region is CASSRFSSDVNEQFF. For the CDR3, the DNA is TGTGCCAGCAGCCGCTTTTCTAGCGATGTGAATGAGCAGTTCTTC. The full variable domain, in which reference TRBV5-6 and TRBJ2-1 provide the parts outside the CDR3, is DAGVTQSPTHLIKTRGQQVTLRCSPKSGHDTVSWYQQALGQGPQFIFQYYEEEERQRGNFPDRFSGHQFPNYSSELNVNALLLGDSALYLCASSRFSSDVNEQFFGPGTRLTVL.

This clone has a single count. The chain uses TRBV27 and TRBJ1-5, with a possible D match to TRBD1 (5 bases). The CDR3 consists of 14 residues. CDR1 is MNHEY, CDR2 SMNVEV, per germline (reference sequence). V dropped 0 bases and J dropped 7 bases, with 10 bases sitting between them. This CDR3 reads CASSLSGRMQPQHF. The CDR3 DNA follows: TGTGCCAGCAGTTTATCGGGGCGGATGCAGCCCCAGCATTTT.

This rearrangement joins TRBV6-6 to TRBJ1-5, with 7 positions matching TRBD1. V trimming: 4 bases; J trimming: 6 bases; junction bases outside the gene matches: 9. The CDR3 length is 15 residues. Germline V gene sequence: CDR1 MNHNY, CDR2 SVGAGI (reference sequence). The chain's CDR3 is CASSFIGQVGQPQHF. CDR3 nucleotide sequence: TGTGCCAGCAGTTTTATAGGACAGGTTGGTCAGCCCCAGCATTTT.

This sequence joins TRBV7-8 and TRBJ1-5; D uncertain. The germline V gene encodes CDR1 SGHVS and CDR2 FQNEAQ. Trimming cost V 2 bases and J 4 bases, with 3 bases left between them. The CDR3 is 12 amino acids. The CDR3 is CASSLHNQPQHF. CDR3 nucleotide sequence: TGTGCCAGCAGCTTACATAATCAGCCCCAGCATTTT.

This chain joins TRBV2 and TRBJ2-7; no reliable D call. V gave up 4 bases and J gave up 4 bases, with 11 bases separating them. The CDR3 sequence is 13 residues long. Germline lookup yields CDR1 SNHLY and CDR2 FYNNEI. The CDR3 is CASSVGREYEQYF. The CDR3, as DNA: TGTGCCAGCAGTGTCGGTAGAGAGTACGAGCAGTACTTC.

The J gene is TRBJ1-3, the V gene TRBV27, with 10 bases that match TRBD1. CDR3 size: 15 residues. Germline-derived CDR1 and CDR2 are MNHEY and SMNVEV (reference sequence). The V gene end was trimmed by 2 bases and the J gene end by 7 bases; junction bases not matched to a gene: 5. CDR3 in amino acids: CASSLTGTGVNTIYF. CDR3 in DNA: TGTGCCAGCAGTTTAACCGGGACAGGGGTGAACACCATATATTTT.

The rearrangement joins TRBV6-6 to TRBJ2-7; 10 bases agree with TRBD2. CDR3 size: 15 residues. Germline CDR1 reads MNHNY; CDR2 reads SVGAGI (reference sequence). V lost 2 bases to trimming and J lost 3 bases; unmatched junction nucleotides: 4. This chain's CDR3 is CASSYDSGGIYEQYF. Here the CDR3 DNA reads TGTGCCAGCAGTTACGATAGCGGGGGGATCTACGAGCAGTACTTC.